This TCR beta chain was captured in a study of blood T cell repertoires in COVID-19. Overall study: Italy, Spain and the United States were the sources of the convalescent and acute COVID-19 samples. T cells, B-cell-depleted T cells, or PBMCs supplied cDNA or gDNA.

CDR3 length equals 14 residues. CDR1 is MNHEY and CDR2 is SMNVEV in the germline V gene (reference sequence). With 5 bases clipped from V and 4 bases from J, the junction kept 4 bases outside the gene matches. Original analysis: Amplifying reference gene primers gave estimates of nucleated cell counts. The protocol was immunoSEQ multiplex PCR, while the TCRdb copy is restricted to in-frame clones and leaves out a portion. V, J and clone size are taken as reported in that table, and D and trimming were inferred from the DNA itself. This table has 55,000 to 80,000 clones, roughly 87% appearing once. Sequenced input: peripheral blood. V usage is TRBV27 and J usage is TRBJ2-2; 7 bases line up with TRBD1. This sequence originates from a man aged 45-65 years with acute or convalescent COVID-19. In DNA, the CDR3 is TGTGCCAGCAGTAGACAGGGCAGCACCGGGGAGCTGTTTTTT. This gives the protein CASSRQGSTGELFF.